A single sample is the source of the 19 T cell receptor beta chains below, sequenced in a study of blood T cell repertoires in COVID-19 (dated by TCRdb to about 2020). The library was produced with the immunoSEQ multiplex PCR assay. Entries here come from immuneACCESS through TCRdb and include only in-frame sequences with V and J called. Some clones fail to appear in such tables; in the studies checked, an unresolved V gene covers under half of the shortfall, and the cause of the remainder is unknown. The sample table shows 95,000 to 120,000 clones, and 81% are seen once. The ten largest clones capture about 1.4% of the sample. The sample consisted of peripheral blood. The receptors here all came from a man aged 45-65 years with acute or convalescent COVID-19.

This clone appeared many times. V is TRBV28 and J is TRBJ2-2, with TRBD1 identical over 11 bases. Trimming cost V 4 bases and J 0 bases; bases outside gene matches: 7. This CDR3 contains 18 residues. Germline V gene data show CDR1 as MDHEN and CDR2 as SYDVKM. The CDR3 loop reads CASSSQPGQGANTGELFF. For the CDR3, the DNA is TGTGCCAGCAGTTCTCAACCGGGACAGGGGGCGAACACCGGGGAGCTGTTTTTT.

Worth noting for this clone: Other DNA sequences in the same sample also yield this CDR3. This chain joins TRBV28 and TRBJ1-2, with D possibly being TRBD1 (6 bases). Germline CDR1 is MDHEN and CDR2 is SYDVKM. The CDR3 contains 12 residues. Between the trimmed V and J ends, which lost 5 bases and 4 bases, there was a span of 8 bases. The CDR3 sequence: CASSLTGYGYTF. As DNA, the CDR3 is TGTGCCAGCAGTCTGACAGGCTATGGCTACACCTTC.

The V call is TRBV3-1 (or the pseudogene TRBV3-2), the J call TRBJ2-2, with 8 bases aligning to TRBD1. The CDR3 is 15 amino acids. From germline, CDR1 is LGHDT and CDR2 YNNKEL (reference sequence). V trimming: 1 base; J trimming: 7 bases; junction bases outside the gene matches: 5. Here the CDR3 DNA reads TGTGCCAGCAGCCAAGGACAGGGGAGTGGCGGGGAGCTGTTTTTT. It encodes CASSQGQGSGGELFF.

V and J are TRBV6-4 and TRBJ2-3, with a tentative D call TRBD2 (6 bases). CDR3 size: 13 residues. Trimming removed 4 bases from V and 1 base from J, with 6 bases in between. Germline lookup yields CDR1 MRHNA and CDR2 SNTAGT. CDR3 coding DNA: TGTGCCAGCAGTGCGGGGGGCACAGATACGCAGTATTTT. Translation: CASSAGGTDTQYF.

The chain employs TRBV3-1 (or the pseudogene TRBV3-2) and TRBJ2-3, with a tentative D call TRBD2 (7 bases). V shed 5 bases and J shed 1 base, with 19 bases lying between them. The CDR3 runs to 17 residues. CDR1 is LGHDT and CDR2 is YNNKEL in the germline V gene (reference sequence). This CDR3 reads CASSSARRGAGTDTQYF. The CDR3 DNA sequence: TGTGCCAGCAGCTCTGCCCGCCGGGGGGCCGGCACAGATACGCAGTATTTT.

The J gene is TRBJ1-5, the V gene TRBV3-1 (or the pseudogene TRBV3-2); D remains unclear. Trimming removed 1 base at V and 11 bases at J, with 9 bases between. The germline gives CDR1 LGHDT, CDR2 YNNKEL (reference sequence). The CDR3 loop spans 12 amino acids. CDR3 loop: CASSQGPAAQHF. In nucleotides, the CDR3 is TGTGCCAGCAGCCAAGGGCCTGCCGCCCAGCATTTT.

This clone was recorded once. The J gene is TRBJ1-1, the V gene TRBV24-1, with 7 nucleotides matching TRBD1. V was pared by 7 bases and J by 5 bases, with 9 bases of the junction left unmatched. The CDR3 totals 14 residues. Germline assignment: CDR1 KGHDR and CDR2 SFDVKD. The CDR3: CATRETGFETEAFF. CDR3 DNA: TGTGCCACCAGAGAGACAGGGTTTGAAACTGAAGCTTTCTTT.

The chain carries TRBV27 and TRBJ2-7, with TRBD2 matching 9 bases. V shed 3 bases, J shed 1 base, and the junction held 1 base outside the gene matches. CDR1 is MNHEY and CDR2 is SMNVEV in the germline V gene (reference sequence). The CDR3 contains 14 residues. CDR3 coding DNA: TGTGCCAGCAGTTTGCGGGGGGGGTCCTACGAGCAGTACTTC. Protein sequence: CASSLRGGSYEQYF.

This chain's CDR3 is CASNAGTGYEKLFF. The DNA for the CDR3 is TGTGCCAGCAACGCTGGGACAGGTTATGAAAAACTGTTTTTT. The chain links TRBV2 to TRBJ1-4; 8 bases align to TRBD1. V lost 7 bases and J lost 6; bases outside the gene matches: 7. The CDR3 consists of 14 residues. Germline loops: CDR1 SNHLY, CDR2 FYNNEI.

The chain is built from TRBV5-1 and TRBJ2-6; D call uncertain. Germline CDR1 SGHRS, CDR2 YFSETQ. CDR3 size: 16 residues. Trimming left V 1 base short and J 1 base short, with 9 bases between. Here the CDR3 DNA reads TGCGCCAGCAGCTTGCCAGAAACATCTGGGGCCAACGTCCTGACTTTC. Translating it yields CASSLPETSGANVLTF. Full variable domain (rest looked up from reference TRBV5-1 and TRBJ2-6): KAGVTQTPRYLIKTRGQQVTLSCSPISGHRSVSWYQQTPGQGLQFLFEYFSETQRNKGNFPGRFSGRQFSNSRSEMNVSTLELGDSALYLCASSLPETSGANVLTFGAGSRLTVL.

The rearrangement joins TRBV5-1 to TRBJ2-7; 7 bases map to TRBD1. V lost 4 bases, J lost 3 bases, and 7 bases stayed unmatched. This CDR3 has 14 amino acids. Germline assignment: CDR1 SGHRS and CDR2 YFSETQ. This chain's CDR3 is CASSAKGTDYEQYF. The CDR3 DNA sequence: TGCGCCAGCAGCGCCAAGGGGACAGACTACGAGCAGTACTTC. The whole variable domain, filled in from reference TRBV5-1 and TRBJ2-7, reads KAGVTQTPRYLIKTRGQQVTLSCSPISGHRSVSWYQQTPGQGLQFLFEYFSETQRNKGNFPGRFSGRQFSNSRSEMNVSTLELGDSALYLCASSAKGTDYEQYFGPGTRLTVT.

This sequence joins TRBV10-3 and TRBJ2-5; 8 bases map to TRBD1. The CDR3 has 18 residues. Germline CDR1 is ENHRY and CDR2 is SYGVKD. V gave up 2 bases and J gave up 2 bases; unmatched junction bases: 13. The CDR3 region has the DNA TGTGCCATCAGTGAGACACCGGGACAGGTCCTTCTGCAAGAGACCCAGTACTTC. Amino acid sequence: CAISETPGQVLLQETQYF.

The chain combines TRBV11-2 with TRBJ1-2; D is ambiguous. The germline V gene has CDR1 SGHAT and CDR2 FQNNGV. V was shortened by 5 bases and J by 1 base, with 17 bases between the two germline ends. This CDR3 comprises 16 residues. This CDR3 reads CASSPQTATLNYGYTF. Written as DNA, the CDR3 is TGTGCCAGCAGCCCACAGACCGCTACTCTTAACTATGGCTACACCTTC.

This clone was detected only once. This chain joins TRBV5-4 and TRBJ1-2, with 8 nucleotides matching TRBD1. Trimming cost V 2 bases and J 5 bases; bases outside gene matches: 5. Germline assignment: CDR1 SGHNT and CDR2 YYREEE (reference sequence). The CDR3 totals 14 residues. The CDR3 loop reads CASSFGQGAYGYTF. CDR3 sequence (DNA): TGTGCCAGCAGCTTCGGGCAGGGGGCTTATGGCTACACCTTC.

The V call is TRBV18, the J call TRBJ2-2; D uncertain. Germline V lookup: CDR1 KGHSH, CDR2 LQKENI. The CDR3 is 16 amino acids. The ends were cut back, 7 bases at V and 1 base at J, with 16 bases in the middle. The CDR3 DNA sequence: TGTGCCAGCTTCAACCCCGGCGGATTGAACACCGGGGAGCTGTTTTTT. Amino acid sequence: CASFNPGGLNTGELFF.

This clone has a handful of counts. The chain has TRBV5-4 and TRBJ1-3; 10 nucleotides agree with TRBD1. V was pared by 2 bases and J by 4 bases, with 3 bases of the junction left unmatched. The CDR3 spans 15 residues. Germline CDR1 reads SGHNT; CDR2 reads YYREEE (reference sequence). The CDR3 here is CASSLDRGLGNTIYF. In DNA, the CDR3 is TGTGCCAGCAGCTTAGACAGGGGGCTCGGAAACACCATATATTTT.

The rearrangement links TRBV5-6 to TRBJ1-5, with a tentative D call TRBD1 (6 bases). CDR3 length equals 16 residues. V shed 4 bases and J shed 0 bases, with 14 bases lying between them. In germline, CDR1 is SGHDT, CDR2 YYEEEE. The CDR3, as DNA: TGTGCCAGCAGCAGTCAGGGGCAATATAGCAATCAGCCCCAGCATTTT. It is translated as CASSSQGQYSNQPQHF.

The rearrangement uses TRBV9 and TRBJ1-3; D is possibly TRBD1 (6 bases). The CDR3 is made up of 15 amino acids. Trimming removed 4 bases at V and 0 bases at J, with 11 bases between. CDR1 and CDR2 (germline): SGDLS, YYNGEE. For the CDR3, the DNA is TGTGCCAGCAGCAACCGGGACAACTCTGGAAACACCATATATTTT. Translating gives CASSNRDNSGNTIYF.

Here the CDR3 DNA reads TGTGCCAGCAGAGAGGGTAGTGGGGCCAACGTCCTGACTTTC. Its translation: CASREGSGANVLTF. V is TRBV9 and J is TRBJ2-6, with D tentatively TRBD2 (5 bases). This CDR3 is 14 amino acids long. Looked up from germline, CDR1 is SGDLS and CDR2 is YYNGEE. V was pared by 5 bases and J by 3 bases, with 9 bases between.